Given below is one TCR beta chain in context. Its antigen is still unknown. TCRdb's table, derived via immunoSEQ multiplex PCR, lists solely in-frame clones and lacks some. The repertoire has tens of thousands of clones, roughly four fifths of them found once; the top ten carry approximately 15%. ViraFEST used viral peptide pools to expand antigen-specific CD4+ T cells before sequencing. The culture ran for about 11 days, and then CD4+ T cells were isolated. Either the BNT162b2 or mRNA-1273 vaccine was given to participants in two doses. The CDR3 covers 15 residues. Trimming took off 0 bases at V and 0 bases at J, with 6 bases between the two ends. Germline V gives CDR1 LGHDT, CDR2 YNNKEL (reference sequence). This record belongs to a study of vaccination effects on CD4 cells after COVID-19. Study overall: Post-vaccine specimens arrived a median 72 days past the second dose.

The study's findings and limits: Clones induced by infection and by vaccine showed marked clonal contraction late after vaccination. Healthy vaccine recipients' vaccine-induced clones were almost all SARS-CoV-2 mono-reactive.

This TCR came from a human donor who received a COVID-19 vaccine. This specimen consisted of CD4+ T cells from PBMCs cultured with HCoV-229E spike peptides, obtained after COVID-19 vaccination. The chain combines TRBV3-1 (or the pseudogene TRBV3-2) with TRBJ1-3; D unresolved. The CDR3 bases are TGTGCCAGCAGCCAAGACGGGTTCTCTGGAAACACCATATATTTT. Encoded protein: CASSQDGFSGNTIYF.